Following are 12 T cell receptor beta chains from one sample sequenced in a study of memory CD4+ T cells and cytomegalovirus serostatus. The sort gate was single viable CD3+CD4+CD8-CD45RO+ cells for memory CD4+ T cells. Measured with immunoSEQ multiplex PCR; TCRdb has only the in-frame clones, and not every one. The table includes over 45,000 clones, more than 70% detected once. The specimen was memory CD4+ T cells from blood. These receptor sequences come from an adult in good health and CMV-seronegative. Some clones in this sample may be carry-over from other donors' samples.

V gene TRBV29-1 combines with J gene TRBJ1-4; weak D call: TRBD1 (5 bases). Germline CDR1 and CDR2: SQVTM and ANQGSEA. The CDR3 runs 12 residues. V was clipped by 4 bases and J by 3 bases, with 6 bases between them. The CDR3 reads CSVGRANEKLFF. The CDR3 DNA follows: TGCAGCGTTGGCAGGGCTAATGAAAAACTGTTTTTT.

This chain uses TRBV5-1 with TRBJ1-5, with D maybe TRBD1 (6 bases). The CDR3 is 14 amino acids. The V and J ends lost 4 bases and 6 bases respectively, with 14 bases between them. The germline gives CDR1 SGHRS, CDR2 YFSETQ. The CDR3 bases are TGCGCCAGCAGCCAGGGGACCGGCGGTCAGCCCCAGCATTTT. Its protein product is CASSQGTGGQPQHF.

This chain joins TRBV5-1 and TRBJ2-7; perhaps TRBD2 as D (6 bases). Germline CDR1 reads SGHRS; CDR2 reads YFSETQ. V was clipped by 1 base and J by 3 bases, with 8 bases between them. This CDR3 spans 13 amino acids. For the CDR3, the DNA is TGCGCCAGCAGCTTGAGCGGGCTCTACGAGCAGTACTTC. Translated, it gives CASSLSGLYEQYF. Variable domain in full (rest from reference TRBV5-1 and TRBJ2-7): KAGVTQTPRYLIKTRGQQVTLSCSPISGHRSVSWYQQTPGQGLQFLFEYFSETQRNKGNFPGRFSGRQFSNSRSEMNVSTLELGDSALYLCASSLSGLYEQYFGPGTRLTVT.

The chain has TRBV28 and TRBJ1-2, with TRBD1 matching over 10 bases. Germline V gene data show CDR1 as MDHEN and CDR2 as SYDVKM. The CDR3 spans 16 residues. V was pared by 3 bases and J by 0 bases, with 4 bases of the junction left unmatched. CDR3 sequence (DNA): TGTGCCAGCAGTTTGTGGGGACAGGGGCCTAACTATGGCTACACCTTC. Residues: CASSLWGQGPNYGYTF.

The CDR3 coding sequence is TGTGCCAGCAGCCGGACTAGCGAGGATCCTGAGCAGTTCTTC. Encoded protein: CASSRTSEDPEQFF. The rearrangement links TRBV5-4 to TRBJ2-1, with 9 positions matching TRBD2. After removal of 4 bases from V and 9 bases from J, the junction contained 8 bases not matched to a gene. Germline V CDR1 and CDR2: SGHNT, YYREEE (reference sequence). The CDR3 contains 14 residues. Full variable domain (remainder filled in from reference TRBV5-4 and TRBJ2-1): ETGVTQSPTHLIKTRGQQVTLRCSSQSGHNTVSWYQQALGQGPQFIFQYYREEENGRGNFPPRFSGLQFPNYSSELNVNALELDDSALYLCASSRTSEDPEQFFGPGTRLTVL.

The chain uses TRBV30 and TRBJ1-6; D is possibly TRBD1 (6 bases). Trimming took 3 bases from V and 7 from J, leaving 10 bases between them. This CDR3 spans 13 amino acids. Germline V gene data show CDR1 as GTSNPN and CDR2 as SVGIG (reference sequence). The CDR3 sequence: CAWRRDTNSPLHF. The CDR3 DNA sequence: TGTGCCTGGAGACGGGACACAAATTCACCCCTCCACTTT.

The table lists this clone with a few counts. This chain's CDR3 is CATSRAPDTDTQYF. In nucleotides, the CDR3 is TGTGCCACCAGCAGGGCCCCCGACACAGATACGCAGTATTTT. V and J are TRBV15 and TRBJ2-3; D is undetermined. V lost 3 bases to trimming and J lost 2 bases, with 9 bases between them. Germline loops: CDR1 LNHNV, CDR2 YYDKDF (reference sequence). The CDR3 sequence is 14 residues long.

The rearrangement uses TRBV30 and TRBJ2-4, with D possibly being TRBD2 (5 bases). The CDR3 runs 13 residues. Per germline, CDR1 GTSNPN and CDR2 SVGIG (reference sequence). Trimming stripped 5 bases from V and 6 bases from J, with 14 bases between. For the CDR3, the DNA is TGTGCCTGGGCTAGAGAGAGCGGAAACATTCAGTACTTC. Translated, it gives CAWARESGNIQYF.

This chain connects TRBV18 to TRBJ2-1; 11 bases match TRBD1. The CDR3 is 14 residues long. The germline V gene encodes CDR1 KGHSH and CDR2 LQKENI. J was trimmed by 3 bases and V by 9 bases; bases with no gene match: 4. CDR3 protein: CASRGTGGYNEQFF. CDR3 sequence (DNA): TGTGCCAGTCGCGGGACAGGGGGCTACAATGAGCAGTTCTTC.

On this clone: Other DNA sequences within the sample encode an identical CDR3. The V call is TRBV4-1, the J call TRBJ1-1, with D tentatively TRBD1 (5 bases). Germline CDR1 MGHRA, CDR2 YSYEKL. This CDR3 has 15 amino acids. V shed 4 bases and J shed 3 bases, with 15 bases lying between them. CDR3 protein: CASSRGPAGDTEAFF. The CDR3 nucleotides read TGCGCCAGCAGCCGGGGACCGGCGGGAGACACTGAAGCTTTCTTT.

The chain employs TRBV7-2 and TRBJ2-3; 7 bases align to TRBD2. This CDR3 is 18 amino acids long. CDR1 is SGHTA and CDR2 is FQGNSA in the germline V gene. Unmatched junction bases numbered 10, after V lost 1 base and J lost 0 bases. The CDR3 here is CASSLVGGRGSSTDTQYF. The CDR3 DNA is TGTGCCAGCAGCTTAGTGGGGGGGAGGGGCTCTAGCACAGATACGCAGTATTTT.

V usage is TRBV19 and J usage is TRBJ2-7, with D perhaps matching TRBD2 (6 bases). The CDR3 runs to 13 residues. The V and J ends lost 3 bases and 4 bases respectively, with 10 bases between them. Per germline, CDR1 LNHDA and CDR2 SQIVND (reference sequence). The CDR3 reads CASSMGLVYEQYF. The CDR3 DNA is TGTGCCAGTAGTATGGGACTCGTTTACGAGCAGTACTTC.